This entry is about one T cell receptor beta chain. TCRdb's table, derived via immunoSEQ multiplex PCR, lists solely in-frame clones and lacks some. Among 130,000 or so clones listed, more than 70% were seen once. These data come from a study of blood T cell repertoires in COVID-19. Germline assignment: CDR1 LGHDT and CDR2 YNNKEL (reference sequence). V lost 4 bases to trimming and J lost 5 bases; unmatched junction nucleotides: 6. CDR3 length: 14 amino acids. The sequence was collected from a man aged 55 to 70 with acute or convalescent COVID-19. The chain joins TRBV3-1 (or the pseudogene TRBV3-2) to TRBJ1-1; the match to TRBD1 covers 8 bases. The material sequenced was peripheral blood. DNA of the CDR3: TGTGCCAGCAGCCCATCCAGGGGGCGAACTGAAGCTTTCTTT. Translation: CASSPSRGRTEAFF.